Listed below are T cell receptor beta chains from one sample, sequenced in a study of T cell responses to AZD1222 COVID-19 vaccine. Libraries were prepared by immunoSEQ multiplex PCR; TCRdb keeps only in-frame clonotypes and omits some of them. The sample holds about 120,000 clones, around 83% seen once. The material was peripheral blood, obtained 28 days after the second AZD1222 dose. The source is an adult who received the AZD1222 COVID-19 vaccine. Each CDR3 is given with its conserved first and last residue. A D gene is named only where the DNA matches it firmly. Not all rows give a size; the values are once, few, many and, for expanded clones, a class.

>TRBV28|12|.|TRBJ1-1|.
TGTGCCAGCAGTTATGGGGGGAGTGAAGCTTTCTTT
CASSYGGSEAFF
>TRBV20-1|11|few|TRBJ1-2|TRBD1
TGCAGTGCTGGACAGGGAGGGGGCTACACCTTC
CSAGQGGGYTF
>TRBV19|15|.|TRBJ1-3|.
TGTGCCAGTAGTATTGACAGCTACTCTGGAAACACCATATATTTT
CASSIDSYSGNTIYF
>TRBV5-1|14|.|TRBJ2-5|.
TGCGCCAGCAGCTTGGAGGTGGGGTTAGAGACCCAGTACTTC
CASSLEVGLETQYF
>TRBV7-9|13|.|TRBJ1-2|.
TGTGCCAGCAGCTTAGCGGGATTCTATGGCTACACCTTC
CASSLAGFYGYTF
>TRBV12-3/TRBV12-4|13|once|TRBJ2-7|.
TGTGCCAGCAGTTGGGGCAGTTCGTACGAGCAGTACTTC
CASSWGSSYEQYF
>TRBV20-1|16|few|TRBJ1-6|.
TGCAGTGCTAGTTCTAAAAAGGGGCGAGGGAATTCACCCCTCCACTTT
CSASSKKGRGNSPLHF
>TRBV19|17|.|TRBJ2-7|TRBD1
TGTGCCAGTAGTAGGCTATCCACCGGGACAGGGTCCTACGAGCAGTACTTC
CASSRLSTGTGSYEQYF
>TRBV5-1|14|.|TRBJ2-1|TRBD2
TGCGCCAGCAGAACTAGCGGGGGGCCCAATGAGCAGTTCTTC
CASRTSGGPNEQFF
>TRBV7-2|16|.|TRBJ2-7|TRBD2
TGTGCCAGCAGCTTAGGTGCGGGGGGGGGACCTTACGAGCAGTACTTC
CASSLGAGGGPYEQYF
>TRBV27|15|once|TRBJ2-7|TRBD1
TGTGCCAGCAGTATGGACAGGGGACCTTCCCACGAGCAGTACTTC
CASSMDRGPSHEQYF
>TRBV27|13|.|TRBJ1-1|.
TGTGCCAGCCGAACAGGGAGGTGGACTGAAGCTTTCTTT
CASRTGRWTEAFF
>TRBV6-5|12|.|TRBJ1-6|.
TGTGCCAGCAGCCAAATCGGTTCACCCCTCCACTTT
CASSQIGSPLHF
>TRBV30|15|.|TRBJ1-5|.
TGTGCCTGGAGCCAACTGTACGGGGGATTCGGTCCCCAGCATTTT
CAWSQLYGGFGPQHF
>TRBV11-2|16|.|TRBJ1-1|.
TGTGCCAGCAGCTTATGGGGACCCCCCTCGAACACTGAAGCTTTCTTT
CASSLWGPPSNTEAFF
>TRBV13|14|.|TRBJ1-6|TRBD1
TGTGCCAGCACCACGACAGGGGAAGTTTCACCCCTCCACTTT
CASTTTGEVSPLHF
>TRBV30|15|.|TRBJ1-2|.
TGTGCCTGGAGGGACCGTATTTTTGGGACTAAGGGCTACACCTTC
CAWRDRIFGTKGYTF
>TRBV7-9|14|.|TRBJ1-3|.
TGTGCCAGCAGCTTACCGGGGGCTGGAAACACCATATATTTT
CASSLPGAGNTIYF
>TRBV5-3|13|.|TRBJ1-1|.
TGTGCCAGAAGCGCCGGACGAGGGACTGAAGCTTTCTTT
CARSAGRGTEAFF
>TRBV6-5|16|.|TRBJ2-3|TRBD2
TGTGCCAGCAGTTACAAGGCGGGGGGGCTGGTAGATACGCAGTATTTT
CASSYKAGGLVDTQYF
>TRBV6-5|16|.|TRBJ1-2|.
TGTGCCAGCAGTTACTCGATAGGGTCAGAGCTTTATGGCTACACCTTC
CASSYSIGSELYGYTF
>TRBV7-9|14|.|TRBJ2-5|.
TGTGCCACCAGAAGGACGGCGGGGCAAGAGACCCAGTACTTC
CATRRTAGQETQYF
>TRBV9|14|once|TRBJ2-7|.
TGTGCCAGCAGTCCGGGCGGTCGCTCCTACGAGCAGTACTTC
CASSPGGRSYEQYF
>TRBV6-5|14|.|TRBJ2-1|.
TGTGCCAGCAGTTACTCAGAACAGCCCAATGAGCAGTTCTTC
CASSYSEQPNEQFF
>TRBV14|15|.|TRBJ1-5|TRBD1
TGTGCCAGCAGCCAAAAAGACAGGGGTGGACAGCCCCAGCATTTT
CASSQKDRGGQPQHF
>TRBV6-1|15|.|TRBJ1-2|.
TGTGCCAGCAGTGAAGCGAAGGCAGGCGCATATGGCTACACCTTC
CASSEAKAGAYGYTF
>TRBV10-3|17|.|TRBJ2-6|.
TGTGCCATCAGTGAAGGAGGGAGGAGCTCTGGGGCCAACGTCCTGACTTTC
CAISEGGRSSGANVLTF
>TRBV19|15|.|TRBJ2-7|.
TGTGCCAGTAGTATACGGACTGGGGGCTCCTACGAGCAGTACTTC
CASSIRTGGSYEQYF
>TRBV11-2|16|.|TRBJ1-2|.
TGTGCCAGCAGCTCACACAGGGCCTCGACTAACTATGGCTACACCTTC
CASSSHRASTNYGYTF
>TRBV27|17|.|TRBJ2-5|TRBD1
TGTGCCAGCAGCCCTGACCCCATCGGACAGGGCGAGGAGACCCAGTACTTC
CASSPDPIGQGEETQYF
>TRBV24-1|14|.|TRBJ1-4|.
TGTGCCACCAGTGATGGGGCGGGGGGTGAAAAACTGTTTTTT
CATSDGAGGEKLFF
>TRBV7-2|13|once|TRBJ1-3|.
TGTGCCAGCAGCAAGAGCTCTGGAAACACCATATATTTT
CASSKSSGNTIYF
>TRBV7-2|15|.|TRBJ1-3|.
TGTGCCAGCAGCTTAGTGGGGGGGCCCGGAAACACCATATATTTT
CASSLVGGPGNTIYF
>TRBV3-1/TRBV3-2|13|.|TRBJ1-5|.
TGTGCCAGCAGCCAAGGGAAGGATCAGCCCCAGCATTTT
CASSQGKDQPQHF
>TRBV19|14|.|TRBJ2-3|.
TGTGCCAGTAGTGACATATTTAGCACAGATACGCAGTATTTT
CASSDIFSTDTQYF
>TRBV9|16|many|TRBJ2-1|TRBD1
TGTGCCAGCAGCGCGGTAGGGGACAGCCCCTACAATGAGCAGTTCTTC
CASSAVGDSPYNEQFF
>TRBV11-2|14|.|TRBJ2-7|TRBD1
TGTGCCAGCAGCTTAGTACAGGGGACCTACGAGCAGTACTTC
CASSLVQGTYEQYF
>TRBV28|13|few|TRBJ1-5|.
TGTGCCAGCAGTTTAGAACCCTGGGGACCCCAGCATTTT
CASSLEPWGPQHF
>TRBV7-3|18|.|TRBJ2-3|.
TGTGCCAGCAGCTTAACCTCTCAGGGGTATCGACACACAGATACGCAGTATTTT
CASSLTSQGYRHTDTQYF
>TRBV7-9|15|.|TRBJ1-2|.
TGTGCCAGCAGCTCCCGACAGAGGTCGAACTATGGCTACACCTTC
CASSSRQRSNYGYTF
>TRBV18|14|once|TRBJ1-1|.
TGTGCCAGCTCACCCGGGACGGGGAACACTGAAGCTTTCTTT
CASSPGTGNTEAFF
>TRBV30|16|.|TRBJ2-1|TRBD2
TGTGCCTGGAGTTTCGTAGCGGGGGGGGAGGTTTTTGAGCAGTTCTTC
CAWSFVAGGEVFEQFF
>TRBV27|14|once|TRBJ2-7|.
TGTGCCAGCAGTTTATCTACGGGGGCCTACGAGCAGTACTTC
CASSLSTGAYEQYF
>TRBV10-1|19|once|TRBJ2-1|TRBD2
TGCGCCAGCAGTGCGTCGACTAGCGGGGGCCTTAGCTCCTACAATGAGCAGTTCTTC
CASSASTSGGLSSYNEQFF
>TRBV18|15|.|TRBJ2-3|TRBD2
TGTGCCAGCTCACCAGCTAGCGGAGGCACAGATACGCAGTATTTT
CASSPASGGTDTQYF
>TRBV27|12|many|TRBJ2-7|.
TGTGCCAGCAGTCCCTCCTCCTACGAGCAGTACTTC
CASSPSSYEQYF
>TRBV4-2|16|.|TRBJ1-4|.
TGTGCCAGCAGCCAAGTAACGCAGGCGTCTAATGAAAAACTGTTTTTT
CASSQVTQASNEKLFF
>TRBV5-1|15|.|TRBJ2-7|.
TGCGCCAGCAGCACCGGGACGGCTTTGATTTACGAGCAGTACTTC
CASSTGTALIYEQYF
>TRBV24-1|12|.|TRBJ1-3|TRBD1
TGTGCCACCGGGACAGATGGAAACACCATATATTTT
CATGTDGNTIYF
>TRBV6-5|14|.|TRBJ1-2|.
TGTGCCAGCAGTTATATTCCACCTATCTATGGCTACACCTTC
CASSYIPPIYGYTF
>TRBV7-6|16|.|TRBJ1-3|TRBD1
TGTGCCAGCAGCTTGGGCGACAGGGGAGATGTGAGCACCATATATTTT
CASSLGDRGDVSTIYF
>TRBV10-3|14|.|TRBJ1-6|.
TGTGCCATCCGGGGGGGGGTGGATAATTCACCCCTCCACTTT
CAIRGGVDNSPLHF
>TRBV7-9|19|.|TRBJ2-2|TRBD1
TGTGCCAGCAGCTTAACGACCTTACAGGGACAGGGGAACACCGGGGAGCTGTTTTTT
CASSLTTLQGQGNTGELFF
>TRBV6-4|14|.|TRBJ2-1|.
TGTGCCAGCAGTGCCCTAACCCAGGGCAATGAGCAGTTCTTC
CASSALTQGNEQFF
>TRBV18|16|.|TRBJ1-3|.
TGTGCCAGCTCACGACAGTCGGGGGCATCTGTCGACACCATATATTTT
CASSRQSGASVDTIYF
>TRBV5-1|17|.|TRBJ1-3|.
TGCGCCAGCAGCTTGCAGGGGCGGGGACGGCCTGGAAACACCATATATTTT
CASSLQGRGRPGNTIYF
>TRBV19|14|.|TRBJ1-5|TRBD1
TGTGCCAGTAGTCCGACAGGGACCAATCAGCCCCAGCATTTT
CASSPTGTNQPQHF
>TRBV19|12|once|TRBJ2-7|.
TGTGCCAGTAGTGGGCGAAGGGACGAGCAGTACTTC
CASSGRRDEQYF